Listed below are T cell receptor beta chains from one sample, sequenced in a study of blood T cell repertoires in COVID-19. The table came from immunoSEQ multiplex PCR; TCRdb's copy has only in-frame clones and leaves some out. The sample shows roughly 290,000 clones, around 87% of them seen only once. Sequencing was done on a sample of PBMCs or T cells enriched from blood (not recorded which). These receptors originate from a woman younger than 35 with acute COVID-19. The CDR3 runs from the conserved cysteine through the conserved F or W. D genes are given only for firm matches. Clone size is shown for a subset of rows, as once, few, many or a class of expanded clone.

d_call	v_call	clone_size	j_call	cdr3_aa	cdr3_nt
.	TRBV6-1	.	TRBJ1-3	CASSERQDGNTIYF	TGTGCCAGCAGTGAGCGACAGGATGGAAACACCATATATTTT
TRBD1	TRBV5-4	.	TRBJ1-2	CASSLAGQGARGYTF	TGTGCCAGCAGCTTGGCGGGACAGGGGGCGCGGGGCTACACCTTC
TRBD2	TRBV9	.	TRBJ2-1	CASSGGLAYNEQFF	TGTGCCAGCAGCGGGGGACTAGCCTACAATGAGCAGTTCTTC
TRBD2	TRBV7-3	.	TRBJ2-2	CASSTSGMNTGELFF	TGTGCCAGCAGCACTAGCGGGATGAACACCGGGGAGCTGTTTTTT
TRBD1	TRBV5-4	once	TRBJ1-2	CASTLGTANYGYTF	TGTGCCAGCACCCTGGGGACAGCGAACTATGGCTACACCTTC
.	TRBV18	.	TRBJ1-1	CASAKQENTEAFF	TGTGCCAGCGCGAAACAGGAGAACACTGAAGCTTTCTTT
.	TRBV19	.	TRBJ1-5	CASGVKVGQPQHF	TGTGCCAGCGGGGTCAAAGTAGGACAGCCCCAGCATTTT
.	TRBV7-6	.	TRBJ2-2	CASRFAGGVNTGELFF	TGTGCCAGCAGGTTCGCCGGGGGAGTCAACACCGGGGAGCTGTTTTTT
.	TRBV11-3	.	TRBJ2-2	CASSFTANTGELFF	TGTGCCAGCAGCTTTACAGCCAACACCGGGGAGCTGTTTTTT
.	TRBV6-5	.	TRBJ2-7	CASSPIPGAYEQYF	TGTGCCAGCAGCCCCATCCCAGGGGCTTACGAGCAGTACTTC
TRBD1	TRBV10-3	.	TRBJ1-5	CAISRGTGGADQPQHF	TGTGCCATCTCCAGAGGGACAGGGGGCGCGGATCAGCCCCAGCATTTT
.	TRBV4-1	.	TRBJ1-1	CASSSTSQGRVGNTEAFF	TGCGCCAGCAGCTCCACATCGCAGGGGCGAGTGGGGAATACTGAAGCTTTCTTT
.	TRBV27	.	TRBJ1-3	CASSLTGPGNTIYF	TGTGCCAGCAGTCTTACAGGGCCGGGAAACACCATATATTTT
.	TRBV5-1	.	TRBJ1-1	CASSLGTGTEAFF	TGCGCCAGCAGCTTGGGCACAGGGACTGAAGCTTTCTTT
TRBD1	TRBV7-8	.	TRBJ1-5	CASSYPTGGDPNQPQHF	TGTGCCAGCAGCTATCCAACAGGGGGCGACCCTAATCAGCCCCAGCATTTT
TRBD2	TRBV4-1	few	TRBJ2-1	CASSQEWASGRSYEQFF	TGCGCCAGCAGCCAAGAATGGGCTAGCGGGAGGTCTTATGAGCAGTTCTTC
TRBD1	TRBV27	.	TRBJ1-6	CASSRGTGGGSPLHF	TGTGCCAGCAGTCGGGGGACAGGGGGAGGTTCACCCCTCCACTTT
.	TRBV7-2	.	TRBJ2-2	CASSLGGTYTGELFF	TGTGCCAGCAGCTTAGGTGGGACTTACACCGGGGAGCTGTTTTTT
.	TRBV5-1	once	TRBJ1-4	CASSLEGGEKLFF	TGCGCCAGCAGCTTGGAAGGGGGAGAAAAACTGTTTTTT
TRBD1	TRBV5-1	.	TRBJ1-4	CASSTQPRDRAQGTNEKLFF	TGCGCCAGCAGCACCCAACCCCGGGACAGGGCTCAGGGGACTAATGAAAAACTGTTTTTT
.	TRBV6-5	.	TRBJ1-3	CATGRDPGNTIYF	TGTGCCACCGGGAGGGATCCTGGAAACACCATATATTTT
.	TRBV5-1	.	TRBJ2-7	CASSYAGTRYSYEQYF	TGCGCCAGCAGCTACGCAGGTACTAGGTACTCCTACGAGCAGTACTTC
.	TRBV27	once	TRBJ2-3	CASSLVAGDTQYF	TGTGCCAGCAGTTTGGTGGCGGGAGATACGCAGTATTTT
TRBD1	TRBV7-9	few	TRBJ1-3	CASSLWDRGVYEGGNTIYF	TGTGCCAGCAGCTTATGGGACAGGGGAGTTTATGAAGGTGGAAACACCATATATTTT
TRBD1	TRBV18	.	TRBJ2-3	CASLLDRGSTDTQYF	TGTGCCAGCTTGCTGGACAGGGGTAGCACAGATACGCAGTATTTT
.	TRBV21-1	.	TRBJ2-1	CASSKGPRQQGPSDEQFF	TGTGCCAGCAGCAAAGGCCCTCGTCAACAGGGTCCCTCTGATGAGCAGTTCTTC
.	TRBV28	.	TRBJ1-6	CASSLGWGDFRPLHF	TGTGCCAGCAGTTTGGGTTGGGGGGATTTCAGACCCCTCCACTTT
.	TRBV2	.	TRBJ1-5	CASSTRPGVNNQPQHF	TGTGCCAGCAGCACACGGCCAGGGGTAAACAATCAGCCCCAGCATTTT
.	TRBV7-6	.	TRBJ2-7	CASSSGIYSYEQYF	TGTGCCAGCAGCTCAGGGATCTACTCCTACGAGCAGTACTTC
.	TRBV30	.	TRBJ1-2	CAWSLRYGYTF	TGTGCCTGGAGTCTCCGCTATGGCTACACCTTC
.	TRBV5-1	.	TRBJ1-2	CASSHSGDYGYTF	TGCGCCAGCTCTCACAGCGGGGACTATGGCTACACCTTC
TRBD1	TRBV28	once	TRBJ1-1	CASSLRGTGENTEAFF	TGTGCCAGCAGTTTAAGGGGGACAGGGGAGAACACTGAAGCTTTCTTT
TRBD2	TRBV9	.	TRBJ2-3	CASSVVPETSGGTSTDTQYF	TGTGCCAGCAGCGTAGTACCCGAGACTAGCGGGGGAACCAGCACAGATACGCAGTATTTT
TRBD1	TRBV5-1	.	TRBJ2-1	CASSSRQGAHNEQFF	TGCGCCAGCAGCTCGCGACAGGGGGCCCACAATGAGCAGTTCTTC
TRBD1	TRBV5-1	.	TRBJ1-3	CASSSDRASGNTIYF	TGCGCCAGCAGCTCGGACAGGGCTTCTGGAAACACCATATATTTT